A selection of T cell receptor beta chains follows, all from one sample in a study of blood T cells in healthy people across ages. TCRdb redid the calling of the 5' RACE reads with MiXCR, one entry per CDR3 protein. The sample includes just over 1 million distinct CDR3 sequences, 40% to 55% of them seen just once. What was sequenced was blood. All receptors derive from a woman between 55 and 75 years old in good health. Both conserved end residues are part of each CDR3. The D gene is left open where the match is weak. Clone size is given for some rows only: seen once, a few or many times, or a class if the clone is expanded.

NA,TRBJ2-1,NA,TRBV27,CASSATGGYSPNNEQFF,TGTGCCAGCAGTGCCACGGGGGGCTATAGCCCTAACAATGAGCAGTTCTTC
NA,TRBJ2-7,NA,TRBV20-1,CSATGLDSYEQYF,TGCAGTGCTACCGGACTGGACTCCTACGAGCAGTACTTC
TRBD1,TRBJ1-1,NA,TRBV12-3/TRBV12-4,CASSLHRGQANTEAFF,TGTGCCAGCAGTCTTCACAGGGGGCAGGCGAACACTGAAGCTTTCTTT
NA,TRBJ2-5,NA,TRBV25-1,CASSVTGSGEQYF,TGTGCCAGCAGTGTAACAGGGTCGGGAGAGCAGTACTTC
NA,TRBJ2-1,NA,TRBV20-1,CSAREATDSGEQFF,TGCAGTGCTAGAGAAGCGACCGACTCTGGTGAGCAGTTCTTC
NA,TRBJ1-5,NA,TRBV27,CASSPRAPNQPQHF,TGTGCCAGCAGCCCCCGGGCTCCAAATCAGCCCCAGCATTTT
TRBD2,TRBJ2-7,few,TRBV15,CATSRISGAPYEQYF,TGTGCCACCAGCAGAATTAGCGGGGCTCCCTACGAGCAGTACTTC
TRBD2,TRBJ2-3,NA,TRBV2,CASRENSGSPDTQYF,TGTGCCAGCAGAGAGAATAGCGGGTCTCCGGATACGCAGTATTTT
TRBD2,TRBJ2-1,NA,TRBV11-2,CASSLGLAGTCEQFF,TGTGCCAGCAGCTTAGGGCTAGCGGGAACATGTGAGCAGTTCTTC
NA,TRBJ2-2,NA,TRBV29-1,CSVTQRGDTTGELFF,TGCAGCGTTACTCAACGGGGAGATACCACCGGGGAGCTGTTTTTT
TRBD2,TRBJ2-7,NA,TRBV20-1,CSARGSGTSGYEQYF,TGCAGTGCTAGAGGTTCCGGGACTAGCGGCTACGAGCAGTACTTC
NA,TRBJ2-7,few,TRBV5-5,CASSLEGPRFEQYF,TGTGCCAGCAGCTTGGAAGGACCACGCTTCGAGCAGTACTTC
TRBD1,TRBJ2-7,once,TRBV12-3/TRBV12-4,CASSFGQGANEQYF,TGTGCCAGCAGTTTCGGACAGGGAGCCAATGAGCAGTACTTC
NA,TRBJ2-5,NA,TRBV27,CASSLFSGQETQYF,TGTGCCAGCAGTTTATTTAGCGGACAAGAGACCCAGTACTTC
TRBD2,TRBJ2-3,NA,TRBV9,CASSRREFSTDTQYF,TGTGCCAGCAGCAGGCGGGAGTTTAGCACAGATACGCAGTATTTT
TRBD2,TRBJ2-7,NA,TRBV4-2,CASSPGLAGLSYEQYF,TGTGCCAGCAGCCCCGGACTAGCGGGCCTCTCCTACGAGCAGTACTTC
NA,TRBJ2-4,few,TRBV27,CASSLTRVAKNIQYF,TGTGCCAGCAGTCTAACACGGGTAGCCAAAAACATTCAGTACTTC
NA,TRBJ2-1,NA,TRBV7-8,CASSPQDRYSYNEQFF,TGTGCCAGCAGCCCCCAAGACAGGTACTCCTACAATGAGCAGTTCTTC
TRBD1,TRBJ2-1,NA,TRBV10-1,CASSGGQAKLQETQFF,TGCGCCAGCAGTGGTGGACAGGCGAAGCTACAAGAGACCCAGTTCTTC
NA,TRBJ2-3,few,TRBV28,CASEYGGRTDTQYF,TGTGCCAGCGAGTACGGGGGCCGCACAGATACGCAGTATTTT
TRBD2,TRBJ2-5,NA,TRBV7-9,CASSLGAGTNPYNEQYF,TGTGCCAGCAGCTTAGGGGCCGGGACTAACCCTTACAATGAGCAGTACTTC
NA,TRBJ2-4,NA,TRBV21-1,CASSTPAPDAKNIQYF,TGTGCCAGCAGCACCCCCGCGCCGGACGCAAAAAACATTCAGTACTTC
TRBD2,TRBJ2-1,NA,TRBV11-2,CASQASGSNNEQFF,TGTGCCAGCCAGGCTAGCGGGTCGAACAATGAGCAGTTCTTC
NA,TRBJ1-1,NA,TRBV6-5,CASSLTGKKAFF,TGTGCCAGCAGTTTAACAGGAAAGAAAGCTTTCTTT
NA,TRBJ2-7,NA,TRBV3-1,CASSLSFRETYEQYF,TGTGCCAGCAGCCTAAGTTTCCGGGAGACCTACGAGCAGTACTTC
TRBD1,TRBJ2-4,few,TRBV7-8,CASSLLVDRGVAKNIQYF,TGTGCCAGCAGCTTACTGGTGGACAGGGGTGTAGCCAAAAACATTCAGTACTTC
TRBD1,TRBJ2-6,once,TRBV28,CASSSRFRDRHLGANVLTF,TGTGCCAGCAGTTCCCGATTCCGGGACAGGCACCTCGGGGCCAACGTCCTGACTTTC
TRBD2,TRBJ2-3,few,TRBV2,CASSATSGNTDTQYF,TGTGCCAGCAGTGCGACTAGCGGCAACACAGATACGCAGTATTTT
TRBD2,TRBJ2-7,few,TRBV29-1,CSVASGSPLSEQYF,TGCAGCGTGGCTAGCGGGAGCCCTCTCAGCGAGCAGTACTTC
NA,TRBJ2-1,few,TRBV7-3,CASSPSTGSSYNEQFF,TGTGCCAGCAGCCCCTCGACAGGAAGCTCCTACAATGAGCAGTTCTTC
TRBD1,TRBJ1-4,NA,TRBV11-2,CASSLGTGMPNEKLFF,TGTGCCAGCAGCTTAGGGACAGGGATGCCTAATGAAAAACTGTTTTTT
TRBD1,TRBJ2-1,NA,TRBV9,CASSARDRLGEQFF,TGTGCCAGCAGCGCCCGGGACAGGCTGGGGGAGCAGTTCTTC
NA,TRBJ2-7,NA,TRBV12-3/TRBV12-4,CASRQQGYEQYF,TGTGCCAGCAGACAACAGGGCTACGAGCAGTACTTC
NA,TRBJ1-4,NA,TRBV21-1,CASSKQGQPNEKLFF,TGTGCCAGCAGCAAGCAGGGGCAGCCTAATGAAAAACTGTTTTTT
TRBD2,TRBJ2-5,few,TRBV3-1,CASSQGGSGSTETQYF,TGTGCCAGCAGCCAAGGAGGTAGCGGGAGTACGGAGACCCAGTACTTC
NA,TRBJ2-5,NA,TRBV5-1,CASSLNRRQETQYF,TGCGCCAGCAGCTTGAACCGGCGCCAAGAGACCCAGTACTTC
TRBD1,TRBJ1-2,few,TRBV27,CASSPHIPQGAYGYTF,TGTGCCAGCAGCCCACACATTCCACAGGGGGCATATGGCTACACCTTC
NA,TRBJ2-7,few,TRBV4-2,CASSQVIGSWYEQYF,TGTGCCAGCAGCCAAGTAATCGGGAGCTGGTACGAGCAGTACTTC
NA,TRBJ2-5,NA,TRBV9,CASSVAWRPQETQYF,TGTGCCAGCAGCGTAGCTTGGCGTCCCCAAGAGACCCAGTACTTC
TRBD2,TRBJ2-7,few,TRBV7-9,CASSLGSAGDYEQYF,TGTGCCAGCAGCTTAGGGTCGGCGGGGGACTACGAGCAGTACTTC
NA,TRBJ2-1,few,TRBV20-1,CSAEGRRNEQFF,TGCAGTGCTGAGGGCAGGAGGAATGAGCAGTTCTTC
TRBD1,TRBJ1-1,NA,TRBV7-9,CASSGRGRGTEAFF,TGTGCCAGCAGCGGCAGGGGGCGCGGCACTGAAGCTTTCTTT
NA,TRBJ1-2,NA,TRBV28,CASSLMEGDYGYTF,TGTGCCAGCAGTTTGATGGAGGGAGACTATGGCTACACCTTC
NA,TRBJ2-4,NA,TRBV2,CASTPSEGIAKNIQYF,TGTGCCAGCACCCCAAGTGAGGGGATAGCCAAAAACATTCAGTACTTC
NA,TRBJ1-2,NA,TRBV4-1,CASSQDRGGVPYGYTF,TGCGCCAGCAGCCAAGATCGAGGCGGGGTTCCCTATGGCTACACCTTC
TRBD2,TRBJ2-1,NA,TRBV28,CASSPPASGEYNEQFF,TGTGCCAGCAGTCCCCCGGCTAGCGGAGAGTACAATGAGCAGTTCTTC
TRBD2,TRBJ2-1,NA,TRBV4-2,CASSQGLAEGNEQFF,TGTGCCAGCAGCCAAGGACTAGCGGAGGGGAATGAGCAGTTCTTC
TRBD2,TRBJ2-2,NA,TRBV2,CASSRIGVLAGAGELFF,TGTGCCAGCAGCCGAATAGGGGTCCTGGCGGGAGCTGGGGAGCTGTTTTTT
NA,TRBJ1-1,NA,TRBV2,CASIPRGGNTEAFF,TGTGCCAGCATTCCAAGGGGAGGGAACACTGAAGCTTTCTTT
NA,TRBJ2-3,few,TRBV24-1,CATSDRGTFPVRDTQYF,TGTGCCACCAGTGACCGAGGGACTTTCCCCGTCCGAGATACGCAGTATTTT
NA,TRBJ1-5,few,TRBV4-1,CASSQGFGQPTFNQPQHF,TGCGCCAGCAGCCAAGGGTTCGGCCAACCCACCTTCAATCAGCCCCAGCATTTT
TRBD2,TRBJ2-7,few,TRBV28,CASTISGRGEQYF,TGTGCCAGCACCATTAGCGGGAGGGGTGAGCAGTACTTC
TRBD1,TRBJ2-3,few,TRBV29-1,CSVEGATGIGTDTQYF,TGCAGCGTTGAAGGAGCGACAGGGATAGGCACAGATACGCAGTATTTT
NA,TRBJ2-7,NA,TRBV28,CASSHRHLSEQYF,TGTGCCAGCAGTCACAGACACCTTTCCGAGCAGTACTTC
NA,TRBJ1-1,NA,TRBV4-1,CASSQDSRQMNTEAFF,TGCGCCAGCAGCCAAGATAGTCGACAGATGAACACTGAAGCTTTCTTT
NA,TRBJ2-1,few,TRBV11-2,CASSTLIGTSYNEQFF,TGTGCCAGCAGCACCCTTATCGGGACCTCCTACAATGAGCAGTTCTTC
NA,TRBJ2-3,NA,TRBV6-6,CASSSGEDTQYF,TGTGCCAGCAGTTCCGGGGAAGATACGCAGTATTTT
TRBD2,TRBJ2-5,NA,TRBV2,CASSDTSDQETQYF,TGTGCCAGCAGTGACACTAGCGATCAAGAGACCCAGTACTTC
NA,TRBJ2-1,NA,TRBV6-1,CASSRNPGSYNEQFF,TGTGCCAGCAGTCGAAACCCGGGTTCCTACAATGAGCAGTTCTTC